The 12 T cell receptor beta chains given below trace back to one sample, sequenced in a study of blood T cell repertoires in COVID-19. Profiled with immunoSEQ multiplex PCR; TCRdb holds only in-frame clones, not every one. The repertoire holds about 230,000 clones, with roughly 79% as singletons. Sequencing was done on a sample of peripheral blood. Every receptor here comes from a woman older than 75 with COVID-19, enrolled during active disease.

The V gene is TRBV25-1, the J gene TRBJ2-5; 9 bases align to TRBD1. The CDR3 consists of 15 residues. The V segment lost 3 bases and the J segment 5 bases; nucleotides outside the gene matches: 7. Per germline, CDR1 MGHDK and CDR2 SYGVNS. CDR3 region: CASSDPGQGGETQYF. As DNA, the CDR3 is TGTGCCAGCAGTGACCCGGGACAGGGAGGGGAGACCCAGTACTTC.

This clone was observed once. The junction does not match germline at one end; this may be a read error. This sequence joins TRBV5-1 and TRBJ2-3; 9 bases agree with TRBD2. The CDR3 has 14 residues. Germline V gives CDR1 SGHRS, CDR2 YFSETQ. CDR3 in amino acids: CASSQRGDTDTQYF. DNA of the CDR3: TGCGCCTCCTCCCAGCGGGGGGACACAGATACACAGTATTTT.

This rearrangement joins TRBV6-2 or TRBV6-3 to TRBJ2-7, with D possibly TRBD2 on 6 matching bases. V shed 5 bases and J shed 3 bases, with 20 bases lying between them. The CDR3 totals 16 residues. In germline, CDR1 is MNHEY, CDR2 SVGEGT. The CDR3 sequence: CASSQNPQRAFYEQYF. CDR3 DNA: TGTGCCAGCAGTCAGAACCCTCAGCGGGCCTTCTACGAGCAGTACTTC.

The chain has TRBV21-1 and TRBJ1-5; TRBD1 is the table's D call, not checked against the DNA. TRBV21-1 is listed as a pseudogene. CDR3 length equals 17 residues. The CDR3 coding sequence is TGTGTGCCAGTAAGAAGCCTCGCAACAGATAGCAATCAGCCCCAGCATTTT. Protein sequence: CVPVRSLATDSNQPQHF.

The chain is built from TRBV9 and TRBJ1-4, with 10 bases identical to TRBD1. The CDR3 totals 17 residues. Germline values: CDR1 SGDLS, CDR2 YYNGEE. The ends lost 4 bases at V and 0 bases at J; junction bases unmatched: 6. CDR3 residues: CASSPRQGAATNEKLFF. The DNA of the CDR3 is TGTGCCAGCAGCCCGCGACAGGGGGCCGCAACTAATGAAAAACTGTTTTTT.

The genes are TRBV30 and TRBJ1-1; D is uncertain. The CDR3 sequence is 13 residues long. CDR1 GTSNPN and CDR2 SVGIG come from the germline V gene (reference sequence). Trimming took 5 bases from V and 1 from J, leaving 11 bases between them. The chain's CDR3 is CAWSLAGNTEAFF. CDR3 nucleotides: TGTGCCTGGTCACTTGCAGGGAACACTGAAGCTTTCTTT.

This clone was seen a handful of times. The V and J genes are TRBV27 and TRBJ1-1; D not resolved. Between the trimmed V and J ends, which lost 5 bases and 2 bases, there was a span of 15 bases. The CDR3 is 15 amino acids. Germline-derived CDR1 and CDR2 are MNHEY and SMNVEV (reference sequence). This chain's CDR3 is CASSPNVAPNTEAFF. For the CDR3, the DNA is TGTGCCAGCAGTCCTAACGTCGCGCCCAACACTGAAGCTTTCTTT.

V gene TRBV29-1 combines with J gene TRBJ2-2; 8 bases match TRBD1. The length of the CDR3 is 14 residues. Germline-derived CDR1 and CDR2 are SQVTM and ANQGSEA. V was clipped by 5 bases and J by 2 bases; unmatched bases: 4. The CDR3 region has the DNA TGCAGCGTTCCCGGACAGGGCAACACCGGGGAGCTGTTTTTT. This translates into CSVPGQGNTGELFF.

For the CDR3, the DNA is TGTGCCAGCAGAGCAAGCAGTCTAGGTGGCTACACCTTC. Protein product: CASRASSLGGYTF. The J gene is TRBJ1-2, the V gene TRBV3-1 (or the pseudogene TRBV3-2); no clear D. V lost 6 bases and J lost 7, with 15 bases in between. Germline V lookup: CDR1 LGHDT, CDR2 YNNKEL (reference sequence). The CDR3 has 13 residues.

The V gene is TRBV9, the J gene TRBJ2-3, with D perhaps matching TRBD2 (7 bases). V lost 3 bases and J 6 bases, leaving 20 bases between the germline ends. The germline gives CDR1 SGDLS, CDR2 YYNGEE. This CDR3 has 16 residues. CDR3 nucleotides: TGTGCCAGCAGCGGACGTCCGTCGGGGGGCCGGGATACGCAGTATTTT. Translated: CASSGRPSGGRDTQYF.

The chain employs TRBV6-2 or TRBV6-3 and TRBJ2-5, with D perhaps TRBD2 (5 bases). The CDR3 contains 15 residues. V lost 4 bases and J lost 7, with 19 bases in between. Looked up from germline, CDR1 is MNHEY and CDR2 is SVGEGT. Written as DNA, the CDR3 is TGTGCCAGCAGTTCAAGGGAGACCGGGCGGCGGACCCAGTACTTC. Translated, it gives CASSSRETGRRTQYF.

This clone has a handful of counts. The genes are TRBV4-2 and TRBJ1-3; 7 bases map to TRBD1. V dropped 1 base and J dropped 3; count of bases not matched to a gene: 9. CDR3 length: 17 amino acids. In germline, CDR1 is LGHNA, CDR2 YNFKEQ. CDR3 DNA: TGTGCCAGCAGCCAAGTTGGAGGGGGCGCAAGTGGAAACACCATATATTTT. Protein sequence: CASSQVGGGASGNTIYF.